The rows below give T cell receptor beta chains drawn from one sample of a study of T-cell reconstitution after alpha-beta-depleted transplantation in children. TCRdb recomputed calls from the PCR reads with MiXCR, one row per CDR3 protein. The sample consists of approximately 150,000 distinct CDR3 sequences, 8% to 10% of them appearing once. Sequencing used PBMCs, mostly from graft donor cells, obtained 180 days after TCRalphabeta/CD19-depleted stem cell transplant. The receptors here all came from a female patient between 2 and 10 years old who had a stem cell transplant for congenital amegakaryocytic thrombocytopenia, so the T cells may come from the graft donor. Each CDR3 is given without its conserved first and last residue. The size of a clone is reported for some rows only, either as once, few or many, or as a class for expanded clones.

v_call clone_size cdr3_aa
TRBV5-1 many ASSSRLAGETQY
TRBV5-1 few ASSLRQALGNTEAF
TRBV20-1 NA SARTGGHGYT
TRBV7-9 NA ASKSWVDTEAF
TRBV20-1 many SASELAGGTDTQY
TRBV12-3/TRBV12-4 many ASSLSGDGMGNQPQH
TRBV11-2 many ASSLGRDDEQY
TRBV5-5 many ASSALSFLTNTGELF
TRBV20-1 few SAREVGTGELF
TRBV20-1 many SANGRMSNQPQH
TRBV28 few ASSLWGLDGYT
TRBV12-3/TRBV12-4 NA ASSRTGATGELF
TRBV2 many ASSGTLSTYEQY
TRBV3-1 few ASSQWNQDNEQF
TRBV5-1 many ASSPREGWTEAF
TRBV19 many ASSMGRQSDGYT
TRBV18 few ASSPTGATNTGELF
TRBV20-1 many SARDPFTGEQY
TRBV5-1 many ASSHGPGRRSKNIQY
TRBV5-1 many ASSLGGNPNTGELF
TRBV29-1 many SVAWQVGEQF
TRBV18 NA ASSPPSAGWGEQF
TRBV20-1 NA SALSGQGLGGELI
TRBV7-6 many ASSLARSETQY
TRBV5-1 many ASSLDGRAVGFEQY
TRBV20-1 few SASPEGHTETQY
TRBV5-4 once ASSPGLAGRGTQY
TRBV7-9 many ASKGTGRYNEQF
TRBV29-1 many SVDNRESTGELF